This is a list of T cell receptor beta chains from one sample in a study of cytomegalovirus exposure and HLA in healthy donors. Data came from immunoSEQ multiplex PCR; TCRdb stores just in-frame clones and leaves some out. The sample lists 150,000 to 200,000 clones, about 85% occurring once. Sequenced sample: PBMCs. The receptors shown here come from a young man in good health and CMV-seropositive. CDR3s include the opening cysteine and the closing phenylalanine or tryptophan. The order of the fields is clone size, D gene, J gene, V gene, CDR3 protein, CDR3 DNA. D genes are given only for firm matches. Some rows have no size entry. The others give once, few or many, or a class for an expanded clone.

clone size: .
D gene: TRBD1
J gene: TRBJ1-1
V gene: TRBV4-3
CDR3 protein: CASSQDSGGAFTEAFF
CDR3 DNA: TGCGCCAGCAGCCAAGATTCAGGGGGCGCTTTCACTGAAGCTTTCTTT

clone size: .
D gene: TRBD1
J gene: TRBJ1-1
V gene: TRBV13
CDR3 protein: CASSAYGQGGTEAFF
CDR3 DNA: TGTGCCAGCAGCGCCTACGGACAGGGTGGAACTGAAGCTTTCTTT

clone size: .
D gene: TRBD1
J gene: TRBJ2-1
V gene: TRBV18
CDR3 protein: CASSPPTGGSYNEQFF
CDR3 DNA: TGTGCCAGCTCACCACCCACAGGGGGCTCCTACAATGAGCAGTTCTTC

clone size: .
D gene: TRBD1
J gene: TRBJ2-7
V gene: TRBV30
CDR3 protein: CAWSPNRGNLIEQYF
CDR3 DNA: TGTGCCTGGAGTCCGAACAGGGGGAACCTAATAGAGCAGTACTTC

clone size: once
D gene: .
J gene: TRBJ2-3
V gene: TRBV5-1
CDR3 protein: CASSTGLTDTQYF
CDR3 DNA: TGCGCCAGCAGCACAGGGTTGACAGATACGCAGTATTTT

clone size: .
D gene: .
J gene: TRBJ2-7
V gene: TRBV27
CDR3 protein: CASRKRGGYEQYF
CDR3 DNA: TGTGCCAGCCGTAAAAGGGGAGGATACGAGCAGTACTTC

clone size: .
D gene: .
J gene: TRBJ2-2
V gene: TRBV6-4
CDR3 protein: CASSKEPSTGELFF
CDR3 DNA: TGTGCCAGCAGTAAAGAACCCAGCACCGGGGAGCTGTTTTTT

clone size: .
D gene: .
J gene: TRBJ2-2
V gene: TRBV5-1
CDR3 protein: CASSVAQGNTGELFF
CDR3 DNA: TGCGCCAGCAGCGTTGCCCAGGGAAACACCGGGGAGCTGTTTTTT

clone size: .
D gene: TRBD1
J gene: TRBJ1-5
V gene: TRBV4-3
CDR3 protein: CASSQTYRGRQPQHF
CDR3 DNA: TGCGCCAGCAGCCAAACATACAGGGGGCGGCAGCCCCAGCATTTT

clone size: few
D gene: TRBD2
J gene: TRBJ2-3
V gene: TRBV7-6
CDR3 protein: CASSLVAGGSTDTQYF
CDR3 DNA: TGTGCCAGCAGCTTAGTAGCGGGGGGGAGTACAGATACGCAGTATTTT

clone size: .
D gene: .
J gene: TRBJ2-7
V gene: TRBV6-5
CDR3 protein: CASKGAGDKSEQYF
CDR3 DNA: TGTGCCAGCAAAGGGGCGGGGGACAAGTCCGAGCAGTACTTC

clone size: .
D gene: .
J gene: TRBJ1-1
V gene: TRBV5-1
CDR3 protein: CASSLGGGGSTEAFF
CDR3 DNA: TGCGCCAGCAGCCTGGGGGGGGGCGGAAGCACTGAAGCTTTCTTT

clone size: .
D gene: .
J gene: TRBJ1-1
V gene: TRBV19
CDR3 protein: CASSIDRGTEAFF
CDR3 DNA: TGTGCCAGTAGTATAGACAGGGGCACTGAAGCTTTCTTT

clone size: .
D gene: .
J gene: TRBJ1-6
V gene: TRBV18
CDR3 protein: CASSPVGSYNSPLHF
CDR3 DNA: TGTGCCAGCTCACCAGTTGGCTCATATAATTCACCCCTCCACTTT

clone size: .
D gene: .
J gene: TRBJ2-5
V gene: TRBV7-3
CDR3 protein: CASSLHENPGETQYF
CDR3 DNA: TGTGCCAGCAGCTTACACGAGAACCCCGGGGAGACCCAGTACTTC

clone size: .
D gene: TRBD2
J gene: TRBJ2-1
V gene: TRBV6-5
CDR3 protein: CASSYDQGGYNEQFF
CDR3 DNA: TGTGCCAGCAGTTACGACCAGGGAGGGTACAATGAGCAGTTCTTC

clone size: .
D gene: TRBD2
J gene: TRBJ2-7
V gene: TRBV29-1
CDR3 protein: CSVRLAGGSYEQYF
CDR3 DNA: TGCAGCGTCCGACTAGCGGGGGGGTCCTACGAGCAGTACTTC

clone size: .
D gene: TRBD1
J gene: TRBJ1-1
V gene: TRBV18
CDR3 protein: CASSQGADTEAFF
CDR3 DNA: TGTGCCAGCTCACAGGGGGCGGACACTGAAGCTTTCTTT

clone size: .
D gene: .
J gene: TRBJ2-7
V gene: TRBV15
CDR3 protein: CATSRSVNPSDEQYF
CDR3 DNA: TGTGCCACCAGCAGATCCGTAAATCCTTCGGACGAGCAGTACTTC

clone size: .
D gene: .
J gene: TRBJ1-1
V gene: TRBV30
CDR3 protein: CAWSVRGGTEAFF
CDR3 DNA: TGTGCCTGGAGTGTACGGGGGGGGACTGAAGCTTTCTTT

clone size: .
D gene: TRBD2
J gene: TRBJ2-1
V gene: TRBV6-6
CDR3 protein: CASSASGGPNEQFF
CDR3 DNA: TGTGCCAGCAGTGCTAGCGGGGGGCCCAATGAGCAGTTCTTC

clone size: .
D gene: TRBD2
J gene: TRBJ2-1
V gene: TRBV4-2
CDR3 protein: CASSQDRGAYNEQFF
CDR3 DNA: TGTGCCAGCAGCCAAGATCGGGGGGCCTACAATGAGCAGTTCTTC

clone size: .
D gene: .
J gene: TRBJ2-5
V gene: TRBV7-2
CDR3 protein: CASSSYTEGAQYF
CDR3 DNA: TGTGCCAGCAGCTCCTACACGGAAGGGGCCCAGTACTTC

clone size: .
D gene: TRBD2
J gene: TRBJ2-7
V gene: TRBV5-6
CDR3 protein: CASSLAGLAGSYEQYF
CDR3 DNA: TGTGCCAGCAGCTTGGCGGGACTAGCCGGGTCCTACGAGCAGTACTTC

clone size: .
D gene: TRBD2
J gene: TRBJ2-1
V gene: TRBV4-2
CDR3 protein: CASSEEIRGGSREQFF
CDR3 DNA: TGTGCCAGCAGCGAGGAAATACGGGGGGGTAGTCGGGAGCAGTTCTTC

clone size: once
D gene: TRBD2
J gene: TRBJ2-1
V gene: TRBV4-2
CDR3 protein: CASSHAGTSGTSYNEQFF
CDR3 DNA: TGTGCCAGCAGCCACGCCGGGACTAGCGGCACCTCCTACAATGAGCAGTTCTTC

clone size: once
D gene: .
J gene: TRBJ1-1
V gene: TRBV10-3
CDR3 protein: CAISDGQIEAFF
CDR3 DNA: TGTGCCATCAGTGACGGACAGATTGAAGCTTTCTTT

clone size: once
D gene: .
J gene: TRBJ2-7
V gene: TRBV5-6
CDR3 protein: CASTLLADASYEQYF
CDR3 DNA: TGTGCCAGCACCCTTCTCGCGGATGCTTCCTACGAGCAGTACTTC

clone size: .
D gene: .
J gene: TRBJ2-5
V gene: TRBV27
CDR3 protein: CASRPSRALGETQYF
CDR3 DNA: TGTGCCAGCCGCCCCTCCAGGGCCCTCGGAGAGACCCAGTACTTC

clone size: .
D gene: TRBD1
J gene: TRBJ1-5
V gene: TRBV30
CDR3 protein: CAWSRDSPSQPQHF
CDR3 DNA: TGTGCCTGGAGTCGGGACAGTCCAAGTCAGCCCCAGCATTTT

clone size: .
D gene: TRBD1
J gene: TRBJ1-2
V gene: TRBV30
CDR3 protein: CAWSGTDSYTF
CDR3 DNA: TGTGCCTGGAGCGGGACAGATAGCTACACCTTC

clone size: .
D gene: .
J gene: TRBJ2-7
V gene: TRBV7-2
CDR3 protein: CASSSGIVTRGEQYF
CDR3 DNA: TGTGCCAGCAGCTCGGGCATAGTCACAAGGGGGGAGCAGTACTTC

clone size: .
D gene: .
J gene: TRBJ2-1
V gene: TRBV4-1
CDR3 protein: CASSQGWQNNEQFF
CDR3 DNA: TGCGCCAGCAGCCAAGGGTGGCAGAACAATGAGCAGTTCTTC

clone size: .
D gene: .
J gene: TRBJ2-5
V gene: TRBV2
CDR3 protein: CASMALTQYF
CDR3 DNA: TGTGCCAGCATGGCTCTGACCCAGTACTTC

clone size: .
D gene: .
J gene: TRBJ1-3
V gene: TRBV6-6
CDR3 protein: CASSSTGLSGNTIYF
CDR3 DNA: TGTGCCAGCAGTTCCACAGGCCTCTCTGGAAACACCATATATTTT

clone size: .
D gene: TRBD1
J gene: TRBJ1-1
V gene: TRBV2
CDR3 protein: CASSPQGAWTEAFF
CDR3 DNA: TGTGCCAGCAGTCCTCAGGGGGCTTGGACTGAAGCTTTCTTT

clone size: .
D gene: .
J gene: TRBJ2-4
V gene: TRBV4-2
CDR3 protein: CASSQNPSERVKNIQYF
CDR3 DNA: TGTGCCAGCAGCCAAAACCCTAGCGAAAGGGTCAAAAACATTCAGTACTTC

clone size: .
D gene: .
J gene: TRBJ1-5
V gene: TRBV5-4
CDR3 protein: CASSFDGNQPQHF
CDR3 DNA: TGTGCCAGCAGCTTCGACGGGAATCAGCCCCAGCATTTT

clone size: .
D gene: .
J gene: TRBJ1-5
V gene: TRBV19
CDR3 protein: CASSMGRGWNQPQHF
CDR3 DNA: TGTGCCAGTAGTATGGGGAGGGGTTGGAATCAGCCCCAGCATTTT

clone size: once
D gene: TRBD1
J gene: TRBJ2-7
V gene: TRBV27
CDR3 protein: CASSPIDRGRAEQYF
CDR3 DNA: TGTGCCAGCAGTCCGATAGACAGGGGGCGCGCCGAGCAGTACTTC

clone size: .
D gene: TRBD1
J gene: TRBJ1-6
V gene: TRBV4-2
CDR3 protein: CASSTQGTSYNSPLHF
CDR3 DNA: TGTGCCAGCAGCACACAGGGGACCTCCTATAATTCACCCCTCCACTTT

clone size: .
D gene: .
J gene: TRBJ2-7
V gene: TRBV11-3
CDR3 protein: CASSLVHGEEQYF
CDR3 DNA: TGTGCCAGCAGCTTGGTGCATGGAGAAGAGCAGTACTTC

clone size: .
D gene: .
J gene: TRBJ2-1
V gene: TRBV5-1
CDR3 protein: CASSPSTGGPQEQFF
CDR3 DNA: TGCGCCAGCAGCCCTTCAACGGGGGGCCCTCAGGAGCAGTTCTTC

clone size: .
D gene: TRBD2
J gene: TRBJ2-7
V gene: TRBV19
CDR3 protein: CATSSRTSGEKRGEQYF
CDR3 DNA: TGTGCCACTTCTAGTCGGACTAGCGGAGAGAAACGGGGCGAGCAGTACTTC